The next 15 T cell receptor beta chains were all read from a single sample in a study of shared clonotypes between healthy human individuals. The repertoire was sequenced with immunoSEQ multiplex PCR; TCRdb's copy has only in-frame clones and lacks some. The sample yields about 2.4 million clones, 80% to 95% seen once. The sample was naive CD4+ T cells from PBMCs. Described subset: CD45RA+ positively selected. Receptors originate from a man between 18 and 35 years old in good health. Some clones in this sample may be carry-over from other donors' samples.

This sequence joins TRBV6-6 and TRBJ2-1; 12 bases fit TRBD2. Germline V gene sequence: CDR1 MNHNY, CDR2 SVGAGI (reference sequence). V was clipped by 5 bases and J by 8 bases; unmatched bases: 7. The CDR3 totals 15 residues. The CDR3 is CASSTRLAGEHEQFF. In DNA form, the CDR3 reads TGTGCCAGCAGTACCCGACTAGCGGGAGAGCATGAGCAGTTCTTC.

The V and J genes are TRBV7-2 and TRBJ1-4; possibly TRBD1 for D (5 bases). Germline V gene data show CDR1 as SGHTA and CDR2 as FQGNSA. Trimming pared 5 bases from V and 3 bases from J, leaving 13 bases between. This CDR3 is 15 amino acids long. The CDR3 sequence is CASSTLGDPNEKLFF. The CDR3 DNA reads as TGTGCCAGCAGCACTCTAGGGGACCCTAATGAAAAACTGTTTTTT. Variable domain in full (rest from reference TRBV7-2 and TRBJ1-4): GAGVSQSPSNKVTEKGKDVELRCDPISGHTALYWYRQSLGQGLEFLIYFQGNSAPDKSGLPSDRFSAERTGGSVSTLTIQRTQQEDSAVYLCASSTLGDPNEKLFFGSGTQLSVL.

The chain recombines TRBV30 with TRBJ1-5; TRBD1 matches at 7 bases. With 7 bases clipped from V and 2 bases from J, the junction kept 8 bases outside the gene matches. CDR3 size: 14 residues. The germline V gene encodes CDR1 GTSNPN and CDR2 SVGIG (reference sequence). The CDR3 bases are TGTGCCTACAGGGGCGGATCGGGCAATCAGCCCCAGCATTTT. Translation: CAYRGGSGNQPQHF.

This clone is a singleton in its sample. CDR3 residues: CASSLFRGTSGSFYEQYF. Here the CDR3 DNA reads TGTGCCAGCAGTTTATTCCGTGGCACTAGCGGGAGTTTCTACGAGCAGTACTTC. The gene calls are TRBV27 and TRBJ2-7, with TRBD2 matching over 11 bases. CDR3 length: 18 amino acids. Germline loops: CDR1 MNHEY, CDR2 SMNVEV (reference sequence). V dropped 1 base and J dropped 3; count of bases not matched to a gene: 11.

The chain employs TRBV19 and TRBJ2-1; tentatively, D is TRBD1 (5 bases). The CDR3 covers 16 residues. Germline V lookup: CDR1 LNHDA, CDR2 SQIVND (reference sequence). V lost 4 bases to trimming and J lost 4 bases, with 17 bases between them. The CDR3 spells CASSTLGTGVYNEQFF. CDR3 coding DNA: TGTGCCAGTAGTACCTTGGGAACAGGAGTTTACAATGAGCAGTTCTTC. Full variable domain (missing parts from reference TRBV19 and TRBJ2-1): DGGITQSPKYLFRKEGQNVTLSCEQNLNHDAMYWYRQDPGQGLRLIYYSQIVNDFQKGDIAEGYSVSREKKESFPLTVTSAQKNPTAFYLCASSTLGTGVYNEQFFGPGTRLTVL.

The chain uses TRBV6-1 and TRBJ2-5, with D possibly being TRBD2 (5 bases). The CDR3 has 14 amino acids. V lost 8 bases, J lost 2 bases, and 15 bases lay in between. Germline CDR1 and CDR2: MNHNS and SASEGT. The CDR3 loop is CASSRDGPQETQYF. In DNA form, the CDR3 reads TGTGCCAGCTCACGGGATGGGCCTCAAGAGACCCAGTACTTC.

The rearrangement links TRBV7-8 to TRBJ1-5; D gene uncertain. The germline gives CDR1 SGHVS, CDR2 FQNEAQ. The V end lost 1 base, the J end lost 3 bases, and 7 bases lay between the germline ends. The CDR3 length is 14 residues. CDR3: CASSLVEINQPQHF. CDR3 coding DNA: TGTGCCAGCAGCTTAGTGGAGATCAATCAGCCCCAGCATTTT.

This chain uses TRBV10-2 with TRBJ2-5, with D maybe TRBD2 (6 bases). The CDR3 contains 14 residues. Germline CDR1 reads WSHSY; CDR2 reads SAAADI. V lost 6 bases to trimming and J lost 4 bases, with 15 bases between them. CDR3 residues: CASRRRGQVETQYF. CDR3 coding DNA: TGCGCCAGCAGGAGGAGGGGCCAAGTAGAGACCCAGTACTTC.

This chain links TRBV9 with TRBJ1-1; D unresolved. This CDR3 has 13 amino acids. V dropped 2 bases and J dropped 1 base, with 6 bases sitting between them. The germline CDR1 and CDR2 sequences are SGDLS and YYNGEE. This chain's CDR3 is CASSVDKNTEAFF. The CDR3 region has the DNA TGTGCCAGCAGCGTTGATAAGAACACTGAAGCTTTCTTT.

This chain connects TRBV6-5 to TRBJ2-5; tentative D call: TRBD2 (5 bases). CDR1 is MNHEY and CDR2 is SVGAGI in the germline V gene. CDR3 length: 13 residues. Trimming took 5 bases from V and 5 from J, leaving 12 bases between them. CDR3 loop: CASSGPGSETQYF. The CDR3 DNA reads TGTGCCAGCAGTGGGCCGGGAAGCGAGACCCAGTACTTC.

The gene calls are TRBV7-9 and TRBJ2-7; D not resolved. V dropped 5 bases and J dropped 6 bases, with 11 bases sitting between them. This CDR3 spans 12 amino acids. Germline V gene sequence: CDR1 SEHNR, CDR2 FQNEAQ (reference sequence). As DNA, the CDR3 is TGTGCCAGCAGCCTCACAGAGAGCGAGCAGTACTTC. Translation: CASSLTESEQYF.

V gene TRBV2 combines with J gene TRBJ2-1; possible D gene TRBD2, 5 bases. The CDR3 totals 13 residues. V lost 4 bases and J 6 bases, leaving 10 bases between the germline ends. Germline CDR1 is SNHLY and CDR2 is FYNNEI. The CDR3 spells CASSGLRGNEQFF. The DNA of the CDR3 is TGTGCCAGCAGTGGATTACGGGGCAATGAGCAGTTCTTC.

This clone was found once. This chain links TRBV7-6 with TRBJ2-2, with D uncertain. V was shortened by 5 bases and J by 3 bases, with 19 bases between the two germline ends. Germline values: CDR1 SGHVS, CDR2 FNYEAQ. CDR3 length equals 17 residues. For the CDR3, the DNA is TGTGCCAGCAGCGCCTCTATGGGCTCCCGGGACACCGGGGAGCTGTTTTTT. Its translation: CASSASMGSRDTGELFF.

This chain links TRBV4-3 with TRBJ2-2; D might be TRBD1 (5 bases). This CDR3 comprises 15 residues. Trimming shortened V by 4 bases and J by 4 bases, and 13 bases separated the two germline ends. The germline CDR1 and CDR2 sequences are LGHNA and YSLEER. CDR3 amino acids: CASSLLGRVTGELFF. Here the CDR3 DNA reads TGCGCCAGCAGCCTTCTGGGCAGGGTCACCGGGGAGCTGTTTTTT.

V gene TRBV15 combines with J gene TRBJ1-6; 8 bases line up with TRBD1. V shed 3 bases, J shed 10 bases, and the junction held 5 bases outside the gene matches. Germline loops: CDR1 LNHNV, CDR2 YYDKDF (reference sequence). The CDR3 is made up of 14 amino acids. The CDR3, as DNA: TGTGCCACCAGCAGGGGACGACAGGGGTCACCCCTCCACTTT. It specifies CATSRGRQGSPLHF.